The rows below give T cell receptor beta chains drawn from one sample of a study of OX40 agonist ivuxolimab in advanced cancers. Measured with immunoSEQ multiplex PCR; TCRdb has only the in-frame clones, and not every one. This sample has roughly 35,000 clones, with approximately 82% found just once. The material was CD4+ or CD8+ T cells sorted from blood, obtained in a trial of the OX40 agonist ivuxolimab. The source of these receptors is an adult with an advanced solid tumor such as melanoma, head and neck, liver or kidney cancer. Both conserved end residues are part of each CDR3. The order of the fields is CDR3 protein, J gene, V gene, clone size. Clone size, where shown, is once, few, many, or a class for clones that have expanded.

CASSQAGDSRFYGYTF TRBJ1-2 TRBV5-6 NA
CASSYGLSPSYEQYF TRBJ2-7 TRBV5-6 NA
CASSFWGGLKNEQFF TRBJ2-1 TRBV7-2 once
CASSMRQVSSYNEQFF TRBJ2-1 TRBV9 NA
CASSLVSGQETQYF TRBJ2-5 TRBV7-2 NA
CASSFGTGEPQPQHF TRBJ1-5 TRBV6-1 NA
CASSLRLGGGRNTGELFF TRBJ2-2 TRBV7-2 NA
CASRGQGGYEQYF TRBJ2-7 TRBV19 NA
CSVEGQGNTEAFF TRBJ1-1 TRBV29-1 NA
CAWYRGQGGTDTQYF TRBJ2-3 TRBV30 NA
CASSHRRAEEGTGELFF TRBJ2-2 TRBV7-2 NA
CASSPDRGRGEAFF TRBJ1-1 TRBV6-5 NA
CASSPRGGGYGYTF TRBJ1-2 TRBV7-2 NA
CATSRDSFANTGELFF TRBJ2-2 TRBV15 NA
CASSSDRDGDIQYF TRBJ2-4 TRBV11-2 NA
CASSFSNEKLFF TRBJ1-4 TRBV7-2 NA
CAWRPGQRTSNYGYTF TRBJ1-2 TRBV30 NA
CASSLVLGGWGAFF TRBJ1-1 TRBV7-2 NA
CASSPGLQPNQPQHF TRBJ1-5 TRBV18 NA
CASSLQGSSYNEQFF TRBJ2-1 TRBV5-6 NA
CASSLTGLMNTEAFF TRBJ1-1 TRBV2 once
CAINQGGNTEAFF TRBJ1-1 TRBV10-3 NA
CASSLVGLGPDTQYF TRBJ2-3 TRBV11-2 once
CASSSGTSGANVLTF TRBJ2-6 TRBV2 NA
CASSPPLDREGSPLHF TRBJ1-6 TRBV18 NA
CASSKRANYGYTF TRBJ1-2 TRBV18 medium-sized
CAWSRDRATNYGYTF TRBJ1-2 TRBV30 few
CASSPWGTALNSPLHF TRBJ1-6 TRBV7-2 NA
CASSIDRVGSF TRBJ1-2 TRBV7-9 NA
CASSQFPRVMNTEAFF TRBJ1-1 TRBV4-1 NA
CASSRKTANYGYTF TRBJ1-2 TRBV5-1 NA
CATFEWDEQFF TRBJ2-1 TRBV6-1 NA
CASSLSGQTYEQYF TRBJ2-7 TRBV5-6 NA
CASSLEPNTEAFF TRBJ1-1 TRBV11-2 NA
CASSLGGLAGDNTQYF TRBJ2-3 TRBV7-3 NA
CASSPPYGRARMNTEAFF TRBJ1-1 TRBV18 once
CASSSSGLYGYTF TRBJ1-2 TRBV6-5 NA
CASSAPGRAGGRRYTQYF TRBJ2-3 TRBV7-9 NA
CASSGIAGGHQETQYF TRBJ2-5 TRBV9 NA
CAISESRMDRTIYF TRBJ1-3 TRBV10-3 NA
CATYGGDQPQHF TRBJ1-5 TRBV19 NA
CASTTGPGTGELFF TRBJ2-2 TRBV7-3 NA